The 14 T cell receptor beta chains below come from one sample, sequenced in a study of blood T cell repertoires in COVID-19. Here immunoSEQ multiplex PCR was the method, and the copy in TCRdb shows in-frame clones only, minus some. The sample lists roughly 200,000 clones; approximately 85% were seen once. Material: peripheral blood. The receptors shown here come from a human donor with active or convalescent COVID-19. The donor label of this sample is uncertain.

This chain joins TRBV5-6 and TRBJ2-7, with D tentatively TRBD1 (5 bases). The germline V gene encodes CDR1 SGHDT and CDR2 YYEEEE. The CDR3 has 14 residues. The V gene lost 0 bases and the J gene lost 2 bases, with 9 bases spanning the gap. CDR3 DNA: TGTGCCAGCAGCTTGGGACAGACCACCTACGAGCAGTACTTC. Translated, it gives CASSLGQTTYEQYF.

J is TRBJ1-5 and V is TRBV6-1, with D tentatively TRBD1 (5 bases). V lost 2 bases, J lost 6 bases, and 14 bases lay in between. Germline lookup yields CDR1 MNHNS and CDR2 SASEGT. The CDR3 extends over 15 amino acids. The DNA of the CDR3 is TGTGCCAGCAGTGAATGGCCCGGGGGGAGTCAGCCCCAGCATTTT. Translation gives CASSEWPGGSQPQHF.

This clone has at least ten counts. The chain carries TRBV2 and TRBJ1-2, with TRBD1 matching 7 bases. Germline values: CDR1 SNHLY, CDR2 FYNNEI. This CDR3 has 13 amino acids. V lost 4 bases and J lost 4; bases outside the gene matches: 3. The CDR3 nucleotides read TGTGCCAGCAGTGGACAGGGCCTCTATGGCTACACCTTC. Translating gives CASSGQGLYGYTF.

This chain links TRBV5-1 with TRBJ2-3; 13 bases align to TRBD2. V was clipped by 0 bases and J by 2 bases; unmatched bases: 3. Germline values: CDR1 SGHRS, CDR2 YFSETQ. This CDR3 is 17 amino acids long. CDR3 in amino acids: CASSLGLAGGATDTQYF. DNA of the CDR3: TGCGCCAGCAGCTTGGGACTAGCGGGAGGTGCCACAGATACGCAGTATTTT.

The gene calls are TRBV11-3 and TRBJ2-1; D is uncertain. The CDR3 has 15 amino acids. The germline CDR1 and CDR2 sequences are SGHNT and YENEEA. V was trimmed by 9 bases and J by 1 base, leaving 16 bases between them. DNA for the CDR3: TGTGCCAGTCCCTTAAACCGGGTATCCTACAATGAGCAGTTCTTC. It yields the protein CASPLNRVSYNEQFF.

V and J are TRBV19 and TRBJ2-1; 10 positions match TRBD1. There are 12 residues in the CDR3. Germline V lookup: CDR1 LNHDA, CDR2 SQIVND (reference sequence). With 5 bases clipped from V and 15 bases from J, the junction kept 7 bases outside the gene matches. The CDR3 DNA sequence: TGTGCCAGTAGTTCGTACGGGACAGGGGTGTTCTTC. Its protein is CASSSYGTGVFF.

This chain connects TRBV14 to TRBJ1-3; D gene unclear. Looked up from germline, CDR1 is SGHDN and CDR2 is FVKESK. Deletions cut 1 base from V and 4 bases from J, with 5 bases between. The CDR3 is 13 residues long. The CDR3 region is CASSQGLGNTIYF. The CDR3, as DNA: TGTGCCAGCAGCCAAGGTCTGGGAAACACCATATATTTT.

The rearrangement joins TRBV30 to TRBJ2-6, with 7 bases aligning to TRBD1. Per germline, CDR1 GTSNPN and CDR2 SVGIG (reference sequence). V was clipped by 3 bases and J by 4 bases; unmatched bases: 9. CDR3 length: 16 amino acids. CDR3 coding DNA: TGTGCCTGGAGCGCGACAGGGCTCTCGGGGGCCAACGTCCTGACTTTC. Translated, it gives CAWSATGLSGANVLTF.

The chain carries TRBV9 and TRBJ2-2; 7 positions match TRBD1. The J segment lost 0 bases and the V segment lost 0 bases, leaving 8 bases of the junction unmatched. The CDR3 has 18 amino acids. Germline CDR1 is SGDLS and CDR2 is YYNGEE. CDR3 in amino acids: CASSVARTGASNTGELFF. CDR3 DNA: TGTGCCAGCAGCGTAGCGAGAACAGGGGCCTCGAACACCGGGGAGCTGTTTTTT. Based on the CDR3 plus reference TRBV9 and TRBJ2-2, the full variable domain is DSGVTQTPKHLITATGQRVTLRCSPRSGDLSVYWYQQSLDQGLQFLIQYYNGEERAKGNILERFSAQQFPDLHSELNLSSLELGDSALYFCASSVARTGASNTGELFFGEGSRLTVL.

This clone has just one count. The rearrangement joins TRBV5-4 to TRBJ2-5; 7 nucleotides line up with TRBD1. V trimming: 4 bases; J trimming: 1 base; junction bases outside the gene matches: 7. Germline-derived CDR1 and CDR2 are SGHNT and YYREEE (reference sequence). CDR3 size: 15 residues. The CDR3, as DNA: TGTGCCAGCAGCCCCTTAGGGGGCGCCCAAGAGACCCAGTACTTC. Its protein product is CASSPLGGAQETQYF.

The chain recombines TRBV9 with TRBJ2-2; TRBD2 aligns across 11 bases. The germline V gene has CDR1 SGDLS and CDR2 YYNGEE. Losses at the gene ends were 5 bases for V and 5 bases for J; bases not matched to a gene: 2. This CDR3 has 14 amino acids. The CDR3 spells CASRLAGDTGELFF. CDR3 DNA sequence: TGTGCCAGCAGACTAGCGGGGGATACCGGGGAGCTGTTTTTT.

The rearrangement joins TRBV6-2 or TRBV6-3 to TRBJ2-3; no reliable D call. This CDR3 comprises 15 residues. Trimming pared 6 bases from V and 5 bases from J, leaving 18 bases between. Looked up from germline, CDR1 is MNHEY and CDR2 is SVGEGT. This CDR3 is CASSDPPPSVDTQYF. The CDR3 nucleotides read TGTGCCAGCAGCGATCCCCCGCCCAGCGTAGATACGCAGTATTTT.

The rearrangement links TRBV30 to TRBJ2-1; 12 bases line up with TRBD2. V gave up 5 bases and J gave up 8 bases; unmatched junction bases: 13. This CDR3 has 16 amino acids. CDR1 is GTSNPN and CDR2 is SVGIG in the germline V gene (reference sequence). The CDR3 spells CAWAQMPSGRAHEQFF. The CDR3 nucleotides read TGTGCCTGGGCCCAGATGCCTAGCGGGAGGGCCCATGAGCAGTTCTTC.

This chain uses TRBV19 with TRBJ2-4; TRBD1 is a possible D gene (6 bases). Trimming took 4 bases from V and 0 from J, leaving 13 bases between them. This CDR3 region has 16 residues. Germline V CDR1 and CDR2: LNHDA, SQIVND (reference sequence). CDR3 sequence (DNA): TGTGCCAGTAGTAGTCTGGGGACAATAGCCAAAAACATTCAGTACTTC. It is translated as CASSSLGTIAKNIQYF.